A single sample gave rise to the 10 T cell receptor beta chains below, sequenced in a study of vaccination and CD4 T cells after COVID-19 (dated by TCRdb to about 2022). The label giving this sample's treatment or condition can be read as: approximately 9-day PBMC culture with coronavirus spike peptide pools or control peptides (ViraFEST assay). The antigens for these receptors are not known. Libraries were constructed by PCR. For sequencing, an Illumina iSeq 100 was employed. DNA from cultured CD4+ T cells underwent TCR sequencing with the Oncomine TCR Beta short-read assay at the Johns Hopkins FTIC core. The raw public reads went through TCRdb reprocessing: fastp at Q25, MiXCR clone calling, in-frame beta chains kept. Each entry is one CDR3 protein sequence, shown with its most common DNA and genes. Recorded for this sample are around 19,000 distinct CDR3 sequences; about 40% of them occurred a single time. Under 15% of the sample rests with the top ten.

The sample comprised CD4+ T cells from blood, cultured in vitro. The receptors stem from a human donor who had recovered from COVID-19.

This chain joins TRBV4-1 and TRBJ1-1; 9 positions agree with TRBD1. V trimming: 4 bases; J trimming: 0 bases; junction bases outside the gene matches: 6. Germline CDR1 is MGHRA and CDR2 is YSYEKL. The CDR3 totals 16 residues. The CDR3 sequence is CASSPGQGRMNTEAFF. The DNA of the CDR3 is TGCGCCAGCAGCCCTGGACAGGGGAGGATGAACACTGAAGCTTTCTTT.

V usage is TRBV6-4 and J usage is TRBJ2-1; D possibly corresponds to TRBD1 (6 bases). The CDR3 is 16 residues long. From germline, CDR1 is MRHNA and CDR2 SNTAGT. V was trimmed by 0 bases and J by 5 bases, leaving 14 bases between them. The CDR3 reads CASSDSDRPLNNEQFF. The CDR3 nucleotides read TGTGCCAGCAGTGACTCCGACAGGCCTCTTAACAATGAGCAGTTCTTC.

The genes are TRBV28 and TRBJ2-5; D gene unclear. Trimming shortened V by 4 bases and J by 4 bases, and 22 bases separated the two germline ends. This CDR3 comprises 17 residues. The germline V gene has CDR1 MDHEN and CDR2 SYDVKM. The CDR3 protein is CASSWRNILAKGETQYF. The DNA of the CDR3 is TGTGCCAGCAGTTGGCGGAACATTCTTGCTAAGGGAGAGACCCAGTACTTC.

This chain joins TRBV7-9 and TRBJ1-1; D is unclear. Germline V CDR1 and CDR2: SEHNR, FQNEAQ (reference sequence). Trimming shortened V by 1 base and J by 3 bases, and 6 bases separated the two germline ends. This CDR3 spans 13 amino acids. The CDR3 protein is CASSLVSDTEAFF. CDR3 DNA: TGTGCCAGCAGCTTAGTATCAGACACTGAAGCTTTCTTT.

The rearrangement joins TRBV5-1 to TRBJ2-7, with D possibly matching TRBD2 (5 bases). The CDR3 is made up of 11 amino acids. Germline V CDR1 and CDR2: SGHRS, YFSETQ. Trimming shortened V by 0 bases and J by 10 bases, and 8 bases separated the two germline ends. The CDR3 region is CASSLEGAQYF. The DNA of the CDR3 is TGCGCCAGCAGCTTGGAGGGAGCACAGTACTTC.

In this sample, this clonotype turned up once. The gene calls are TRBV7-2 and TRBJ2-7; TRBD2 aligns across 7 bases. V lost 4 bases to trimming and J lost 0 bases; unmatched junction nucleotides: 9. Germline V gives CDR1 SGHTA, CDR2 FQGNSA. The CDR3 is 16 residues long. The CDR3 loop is CASSSIGGSNSYEQYF. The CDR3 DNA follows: TGTGCCAGCAGCTCAATTGGCGGGAGCAACTCCTACGAGCAGTACTTC.

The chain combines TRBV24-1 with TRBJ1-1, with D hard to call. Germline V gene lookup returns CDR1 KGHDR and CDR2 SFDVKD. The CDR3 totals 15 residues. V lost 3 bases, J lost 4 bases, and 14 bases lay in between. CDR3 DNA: TGTGCCACCAGTGATGCTATTGGAGGAGGCACTGAAGCTTTCTTT. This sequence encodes CATSDAIGGGTEAFF.

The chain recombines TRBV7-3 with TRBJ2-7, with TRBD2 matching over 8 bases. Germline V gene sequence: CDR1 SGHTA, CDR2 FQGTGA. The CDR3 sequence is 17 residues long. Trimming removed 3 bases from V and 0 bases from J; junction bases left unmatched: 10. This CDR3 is CASSFGTRADSSYEQYF. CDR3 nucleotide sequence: TGTGCCAGCAGCTTTGGGACTAGGGCTGACAGCTCCTACGAGCAGTACTTC.

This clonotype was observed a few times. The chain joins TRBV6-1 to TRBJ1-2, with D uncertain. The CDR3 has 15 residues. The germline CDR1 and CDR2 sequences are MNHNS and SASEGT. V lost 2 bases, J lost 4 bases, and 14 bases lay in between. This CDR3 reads CASSEMSLVGYGYTF. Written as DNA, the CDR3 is TGTGCCAGCAGTGAAATGTCATTGGTTGGCTATGGCTACACCTTC.

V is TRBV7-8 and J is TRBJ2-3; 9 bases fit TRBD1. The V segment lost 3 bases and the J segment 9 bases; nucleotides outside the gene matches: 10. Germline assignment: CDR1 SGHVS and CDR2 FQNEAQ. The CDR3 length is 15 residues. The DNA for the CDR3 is TGTGCCAGCAGCTTGGGACAGGGCGACACAGGGACGCAGTATTTT. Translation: CASSLGQGDTGTQYF.